This is a list of T cell receptor beta chains from one sample in a study of T cell responses to AZD1222 COVID-19 vaccine. Only in-frame clones appear in the TCRdb table, and some are missing; sequencing was by immunoSEQ multiplex PCR. This table holds around 60,000 clones, about 90% found once. Sequencing used peripheral blood, obtained on day 0 of AZD1222 vaccination. The source is an adult in good health. Both conserved end residues are part of each CDR3. Each record gives: D gene, clone size, J gene, CDR3 length, V gene, CDR3 protein, CDR3 DNA. A D gene is named only where the DNA matches it firmly. Size values are once, few and many counts, or a class for expanded clones, and some rows have none.

d_gene: -
abundance: -
j_gene: TRBJ2-7
len: 15
v_gene: TRBV15
CDR3aa: CATSRDQGRAYEQYF
CDR3nt: TGTGCCACCAGCAGAGATCAAGGCCGAGCCTACGAGCAGTACTTC

d_gene: -
abundance: once
j_gene: TRBJ1-2
len: 15
v_gene: TRBV5-1
CDR3aa: CASSLRTESRYGYTF
CDR3nt: TGCGCCAGCAGCCTGCGGACAGAGAGTCGTTATGGCTACACCTTC

d_gene: -
abundance: -
j_gene: TRBJ1-6
len: 15
v_gene: TRBV5-1
CDR3aa: CASSLGDSTNSPLHF
CDR3nt: TGCGCCAGCAGCTTAGGTGACAGCACCAATTCACCCCTCCACTTT

d_gene: -
abundance: -
j_gene: TRBJ2-3
len: 16
v_gene: TRBV15
CDR3aa: CATSRQFRASTDTQYF
CDR3nt: TGTGCCACCAGCAGACAATTCAGAGCTAGCACAGATACGCAGTATTTT

d_gene: -
abundance: -
j_gene: TRBJ2-7
len: 13
v_gene: TRBV18
CDR3aa: CASSRGQPYEQYF
CDR3nt: TGTGCCAGCTCACGCGGGCAGCCCTACGAGCAGTACTTC

d_gene: -
abundance: -
j_gene: TRBJ1-6
len: 16
v_gene: TRBV2
CDR3aa: CASQGQGGVLGSPLHF
CDR3nt: TGTGCCAGCCAGGGGCAGGGAGGGGTCTTGGGTTCACCCCTCCACTTT

d_gene: TRBD1
abundance: -
j_gene: TRBJ2-7
len: 11
v_gene: TRBV6-5
CDR3aa: CATRQGREQYF
CDR3nt: TGTGCCACGAGACAGGGCCGCGAGCAGTACTTC

d_gene: TRBD2
abundance: -
j_gene: TRBJ2-3
len: 16
v_gene: TRBV5-1
CDR3aa: CASSPGLAGNTDTQYF
CDR3nt: TGCGCCAGCAGCCCGGGACTAGCGGGGAACACAGATACGCAGTATTTT

d_gene: -
abundance: -
j_gene: TRBJ2-3
len: 14
v_gene: TRBV6-1
CDR3aa: CASNPTGSTDTQYF
CDR3nt: TGTGCCAGCAACCCGACAGGATCCACAGATACGCAGTATTTT

d_gene: TRBD1
abundance: once
j_gene: TRBJ1-5
len: 13
v_gene: TRBV4-1
CDR3aa: CASLDRGGQPQHF
CDR3nt: TGCGCCAGCCTAGACAGGGGAGGCCAGCCCCAGCATTTT

d_gene: TRBD2
abundance: -
j_gene: TRBJ2-1
len: 18
v_gene: TRBV14
CDR3aa: CASPNPSSRLAGNNEQFF
CDR3nt: TGTGCCAGCCCCAACCCTTCCAGCAGACTAGCGGGCAACAATGAGCAGTTCTTC

d_gene: -
abundance: -
j_gene: TRBJ2-2
len: 14
v_gene: TRBV30
CDR3aa: CAWSKGSAAGELFF
CDR3nt: TGTGCCTGGAGTAAGGGCAGCGCCGCCGGGGAGCTGTTTTTT

d_gene: TRBD1
abundance: once
j_gene: TRBJ1-6
len: 20
v_gene: TRBV27
CDR3aa: CASSLSGRDRGSSYNSPLHF
CDR3nt: TGTGCCAGCAGTTTATCGGGCCGGGACAGGGGCAGCTCCTATAATTCACCCCTCCACTTT

d_gene: -
abundance: -
j_gene: TRBJ1-1
len: 15
v_gene: TRBV6-5
CDR3aa: CASSYARQTNTEAFF
CDR3nt: TGTGCCAGCAGTTATGCGAGACAGACGAACACTGAAGCTTTCTTT

d_gene: -
abundance: -
j_gene: TRBJ2-5
len: 13
v_gene: TRBV25-1
CDR3aa: CASSRQGGQTQYF
CDR3nt: TGTGCCAGCAGTCGCCAGGGAGGCCAGACCCAGTACTTC

d_gene: TRBD2
abundance: -
j_gene: TRBJ2-5
len: 15
v_gene: TRBV10-2
CDR3aa: CASSDDGTSVETQYF
CDR3nt: TGCGCCAGCAGTGATGATGGGACTAGCGTGGAGACCCAGTACTTC

d_gene: -
abundance: -
j_gene: TRBJ1-6
len: 12
v_gene: TRBV10-2
CDR3aa: CASRGGESPLHF
CDR3nt: TGCGCCAGCAGGGGCGGGGAATCACCCCTCCACTTT

d_gene: -
abundance: -
j_gene: TRBJ1-5
len: 15
v_gene: TRBV5-1
CDR3aa: CASSSRGDSNQPQHF
CDR3nt: TGCGCCAGCAGCTCCAGGGGAGATAGCAATCAGCCCCAGCATTTT

d_gene: -
abundance: -
j_gene: TRBJ1-1
len: 14
v_gene: TRBV18
CDR3aa: CASSGGGRNTEAFF
CDR3nt: TGTGCCAGCTCAGGGGGCGGGAGAAACACTGAAGCTTTCTTT

d_gene: TRBD1
abundance: -
j_gene: TRBJ2-1
len: 13
v_gene: TRBV19
CDR3aa: CASTGQAYNEQFF
CDR3nt: TGTGCCAGTACCGGACAGGCCTACAATGAGCAGTTCTTC

d_gene: TRBD1
abundance: -
j_gene: TRBJ2-7
len: 14
v_gene: TRBV6-6
CDR3aa: CASSQRTGGYEQYF
CDR3nt: TGTGCCAGCAGTCAACGGACAGGCGGTTACGAGCAGTACTTC

d_gene: -
abundance: -
j_gene: TRBJ2-7
len: 15
v_gene: TRBV2
CDR3aa: CASSEVAAVSYEQYF
CDR3nt: TGTGCCAGCAGTGAAGTCGCGGCAGTCTCCTACGAGCAGTACTTC

d_gene: -
abundance: -
j_gene: TRBJ1-1
len: 13
v_gene: TRBV19
CDR3aa: CASRSGIESEAFF
CDR3nt: TGTGCCAGTAGATCGGGGATAGAGTCTGAAGCTTTCTTT

d_gene: -
abundance: once
j_gene: TRBJ1-2
len: 11
v_gene: TRBV20-1
CDR3aa: CSARDSYGYTF
CDR3nt: TGCAGTGCTAGGGACAGCTATGGCTACACCTTC

d_gene: -
abundance: -
j_gene: TRBJ1-1
len: 14
v_gene: TRBV18
CDR3aa: CASSPSGIGTEAFF
CDR3nt: TGTGCCAGCTCACCCTCAGGAATTGGCACTGAAGCTTTCTTT

d_gene: -
abundance: -
j_gene: TRBJ1-6
len: 17
v_gene: TRBV7-2
CDR3aa: CASSLASGGFRDSPLHF
CDR3nt: TGTGCCAGCAGCTTAGCTTCCGGCGGGTTTAGGGATTCACCCCTCCACTTT

d_gene: TRBD1
abundance: -
j_gene: TRBJ1-1
len: 17
v_gene: TRBV7-2
CDR3aa: CASSTQGKGALGTEAFF
CDR3nt: TGTGCCAGCAGCACACAGGGGAAAGGGGCCCTTGGCACTGAAGCTTTCTTT

d_gene: -
abundance: -
j_gene: TRBJ1-3
len: 13
v_gene: TRBV6-5
CDR3aa: CASSTGNGNTIYF
CDR3nt: TGTGCCAGCAGTACAGGAAACGGAAACACCATATATTTT

d_gene: TRBD2
abundance: -
j_gene: TRBJ2-1
len: 18
v_gene: TRBV4-1
CDR3aa: CASSHQARGGGAYNEQFF
CDR3nt: TGCGCCAGCAGCCATCAAGCCAGGGGCGGGGGGGCCTACAATGAGCAGTTCTTC

d_gene: TRBD1
abundance: -
j_gene: TRBJ2-3
len: 15
v_gene: TRBV5-1
CDR3aa: CASSLQGARADTQYF
CDR3nt: TGCGCCAGCAGCTTACAGGGGGCTCGGGCAGATACGCAGTATTTT

d_gene: -
abundance: -
j_gene: TRBJ1-1
len: 13
v_gene: TRBV9
CDR3aa: CASSVVQNTEAFF
CDR3nt: TGTGCCAGCAGCGTAGTGCAGAACACTGAAGCTTTCTTT

d_gene: -
abundance: -
j_gene: TRBJ2-1
len: 15
v_gene: TRBV3-1/TRBV3-2
CDR3aa: CASSASDSSYNEQFF
CDR3nt: TGTGCCAGCAGCGCCTCGGACAGCTCCTACAATGAGCAGTTCTTC

d_gene: -
abundance: -
j_gene: TRBJ1-2
len: 13
v_gene: TRBV19
CDR3aa: CASSIGGDSGYTF
CDR3nt: TGTGCCAGTAGTATAGGGGGGGACTCTGGCTACACCTTC